This T cell receptor (beta chain) stems from a study of identical twins. Unique molecular identifiers were in the cDNA, with template-switch universal primer binding. TCRdb called the 5' RACE reads again in MiXCR, with one record for every CDR3 protein. This sample carries about 890,000 distinct CDR3 sequences, 9% to 15% of them seen once, and the ten largest clones take around 1.5%. This clonotype came up a few times. The antigen remains unidentified. This CDR3 has 15 residues. Germline V gene sequence: CDR1 MNHEY, CDR2 SMNVEV (reference sequence). The ends were cut back, 5 bases at V and 0 bases at J, with 13 bases in the middle. Study-wide points: Not following the same donors, the study drew its conclusions from cross-sectional statistical analysis. The degree of excess twin sharing was weaker in beta out-of-frame sequences. Cord blood beta clonotypes present at high abundance carried fewer insertions; no such pattern appeared in memory repertoires.

This same sample was also part of a study on yellow fever vaccine responses in identical twins.

The sequence was obtained from a woman aged 18-30 years in good health. The sample taken for sequencing was PBMCs. This rearrangement joins TRBV27 to TRBJ1-2; possible D gene TRBD1, 6 bases. The CDR3 is CASSNQQGANYGYTF. Here the CDR3 DNA reads TGTGCCAGCAGTAACCAACAGGGAGCTAACTATGGCTACACCTTC.